This is a list of T cell receptor beta chains from one sample in a study of early T cells in non-severe SARS-CoV-2 infection. TCRdb reprocessed the 5' RACE reads via MiXCR and lists one record per CDR3 protein. The top ten hold about 14% of the sample, which has around 71,000 distinct CDR3 sequences, roughly 10% seen once. Sequencing was performed on whole blood, taken at baseline. These receptors all stem from an adult who was a healthcare worker with PCR-confirmed SARS-CoV-2 infection or an uninfected control (not recorded which). CDR3s include the opening cysteine and the closing phenylalanine or tryptophan. Fields, in order: D gene, J gene, clone size, V gene, CDR3 protein, CDR3 DNA. A D gene is named only where the DNA matches it firmly. Expanded clones are given a class, and other clones once, few, many or no size at all.

d_call: NA; j_call: TRBJ2-1; clone_size: many; v_call: TRBV10-3; cdr3_aa: CAIRYSEIYNEQFF; cdr3_nt: TGTGCCATCAGGTATTCGGAGATCTACAATGAGCAGTTCTTC
d_call: TRBD1; j_call: TRBJ2-1; clone_size: NA; v_call: TRBV29-1; cdr3_aa: CSVQQGNEQFF; cdr3_nt: TGCAGCGTCCAACAGGGGAATGAGCAGTTCTTC
d_call: NA; j_call: TRBJ2-1; clone_size: many; v_call: TRBV19; cdr3_aa: CASSFGPANNEQFF; cdr3_nt: TGTGCCAGTAGTTTCGGACCTGCTAACAATGAGCAGTTCTTC
d_call: NA; j_call: TRBJ2-2; clone_size: many; v_call: TRBV7-3; cdr3_aa: CASSLGLHTGELFF; cdr3_nt: TGTGCCAGCAGCTTGGGACTCCACACCGGGGAGCTGTTTTTT
d_call: NA; j_call: TRBJ2-7; clone_size: many; v_call: TRBV15; cdr3_aa: CATSSAGGKGPYEQYF; cdr3_nt: TGTGCCACCAGCAGTGCCGGTGGGAAGGGCCCCTACGAGCAGTACTTC
d_call: TRBD2; j_call: TRBJ2-3; clone_size: few; v_call: TRBV7-9; cdr3_aa: CASSQTSGYSDTQYF; cdr3_nt: TGTGCCAGCAGCCAGACTAGCGGGTATTCAGATACGCAGTATTTT
d_call: TRBD2; j_call: TRBJ2-7; clone_size: many; v_call: TRBV24-1; cdr3_aa: CATSDRTPGLVSEQYF; cdr3_nt: TGTGCCACCAGTGATCGAACACCGGGACTAGTATCCGAGCAGTACTTC
d_call: NA; j_call: TRBJ1-1; clone_size: many; v_call: TRBV28; cdr3_aa: CASSSLMTGLISDTEAFF; cdr3_nt: TGTGCCAGCAGTTCCCTGATGACAGGTTTAATATCGGACACTGAAGCTTTCTTT
d_call: NA; j_call: TRBJ1-6; clone_size: NA; v_call: TRBV27; cdr3_aa: CASSWAQSSYNSPLHF; cdr3_nt: TGTGCCAGCAGTTGGGCCCAAAGCTCCTATAATTCACCCCTCCACTTT
d_call: TRBD1; j_call: TRBJ1-2; clone_size: many; v_call: TRBV5-1; cdr3_aa: CASSPGAGTDYGYTF; cdr3_nt: TGCGCCAGCAGCCCCGGCGCCGGGACAGACTATGGCTACACCTTC
d_call: NA; j_call: TRBJ1-1; clone_size: many; v_call: TRBV7-8; cdr3_aa: CASSFGWQSSEAFF; cdr3_nt: TGTGCCAGCAGCTTCGGTTGGCAGTCAAGTGAAGCTTTCTTT
d_call: TRBD2; j_call: TRBJ2-2; clone_size: few; v_call: TRBV19; cdr3_aa: CASSTGLAGGPNTGELFF; cdr3_nt: TGTGCCAGTAGCACAGGACTAGCGGGAGGGCCGAACACCGGGGAGCTGTTTTTT
d_call: NA; j_call: TRBJ1-5; clone_size: many; v_call: TRBV20-1; cdr3_aa: CSAALGVRGQPQHF; cdr3_nt: TGCAGTGCTGCCTTGGGGGTCCGGGGTCAGCCCCAGCATTTT
d_call: NA; j_call: TRBJ1-4; clone_size: few; v_call: TRBV24-1; cdr3_aa: CATSDWANEKLFF; cdr3_nt: TGTGCCACCAGTGATTGGGCAAATGAAAAACTGTTTTTT
d_call: TRBD1; j_call: TRBJ2-3; clone_size: many; v_call: TRBV5-1; cdr3_aa: CASSLDGGTGTDTQYF; cdr3_nt: TGCGCCAGCAGCTTGGATGGTGGGACAGGGACAGATACGCAGTATTTT
d_call: TRBD2; j_call: TRBJ2-3; clone_size: few; v_call: TRBV15; cdr3_aa: CATSPTLGAGEWDTQYF; cdr3_nt: TGTGCCACCAGCCCAACCTTGGGAGCGGGAGAGTGGGATACGCAGTATTTT
d_call: TRBD1; j_call: TRBJ1-5; clone_size: few; v_call: TRBV20-1; cdr3_aa: CSASQGAGNQPQHF; cdr3_nt: TGCAGTGCTTCCCAGGGGGCTGGCAATCAGCCCCAGCATTTT
d_call: NA; j_call: TRBJ2-7; clone_size: few; v_call: TRBV7-9; cdr3_aa: CASSLDPLAYEQYF; cdr3_nt: TGTGCCAGCAGCCTAGACCCTCTCGCCTACGAGCAGTACTTC
d_call: TRBD2; j_call: TRBJ2-7; clone_size: many; v_call: TRBV18; cdr3_aa: CASSPFRTSGRNEQYF; cdr3_nt: TGTGCCAGCTCACCTTTCCGGACTAGCGGGAGGAACGAGCAGTACTTC
d_call: NA; j_call: TRBJ2-4; clone_size: many; v_call: TRBV7-9; cdr3_aa: CASSLGGTKNIQYF; cdr3_nt: TGTGCCAGCAGCTTAGGCGGAACCAAAAACATTCAGTACTTC
d_call: TRBD2; j_call: TRBJ2-1; clone_size: NA; v_call: TRBV24-1; cdr3_aa: CATSDSGLAYYNEQFF; cdr3_nt: TGTGCCACCAGTGACTCGGGACTAGCGTACTACAATGAGCAGTTCTTC
d_call: NA; j_call: TRBJ2-7; clone_size: NA; v_call: TRBV19; cdr3_aa: CASSTGAGTPSYEQYF; cdr3_nt: TGTGCCAGTAGTACAGGGGCCGGGACACCATCCTACGAGCAGTACTTC
d_call: TRBD1; j_call: TRBJ2-1; clone_size: many; v_call: TRBV4-3; cdr3_aa: CASSQTGGPSSYNEQFF; cdr3_nt: TGCGCCAGCAGCCAAACAGGGGGACCGAGCTCCTACAATGAGCAGTTCTTC
d_call: NA; j_call: TRBJ2-1; clone_size: few; v_call: TRBV18; cdr3_aa: CASSPLLGYNEQFF; cdr3_nt: TGTGCCAGCTCACCACTTTTAGGTTACAATGAGCAGTTCTTC
d_call: TRBD2; j_call: TRBJ2-5; clone_size: many; v_call: TRBV2; cdr3_aa: CASSVGGSGSTETQYF; cdr3_nt: TGTGCCAGCAGTGTAGGTGGTAGCGGGAGTACGGAGACCCAGTACTTC
d_call: NA; j_call: TRBJ1-1; clone_size: few; v_call: TRBV7-3; cdr3_aa: CASSSGRNTEAFF; cdr3_nt: TGTGCCAGCAGCTCCGGACGGAACACTGAAGCTTTCTTT
d_call: NA; j_call: TRBJ2-3; clone_size: few; v_call: TRBV6-6; cdr3_aa: CASSYRLDTQYF; cdr3_nt: TGTGCCAGCAGTTATCGATTGGATACGCAGTATTTT
d_call: NA; j_call: TRBJ2-1; clone_size: many; v_call: TRBV14; cdr3_aa: CASSPRGGASSYNEQFF; cdr3_nt: TGTGCCAGCAGCCCCAGAGGGGGGGCTAGCTCCTACAATGAGCAGTTCTTC
d_call: TRBD2; j_call: TRBJ2-1; clone_size: many; v_call: TRBV29-1; cdr3_aa: CSVEGSSGRNNEQFF; cdr3_nt: TGCAGCGTTGAGGGATCGAGCGGGAGGAACAATGAGCAGTTCTTC
d_call: NA; j_call: TRBJ1-6; clone_size: many; v_call: TRBV10-3; cdr3_aa: CAISESRGTYNSPLHF; cdr3_nt: TGTGCCATCAGTGAGTCCAGGGGAACTTATAATTCACCCCTCCACTTT
d_call: NA; j_call: TRBJ1-2; clone_size: NA; v_call: TRBV28; cdr3_aa: CASSPRAGTYGYTF; cdr3_nt: TGTGCCAGCAGTCCGAGGGCGGGGACCTATGGCTACACCTTC
d_call: NA; j_call: TRBJ2-1; clone_size: many; v_call: TRBV4-2; cdr3_aa: CASSQGGLASNEQFF; cdr3_nt: TGTGCCAGCAGCCAAGGAGGGCTAGCATCCAATGAGCAGTTCTTC
d_call: TRBD1; j_call: TRBJ1-6; clone_size: many; v_call: TRBV18; cdr3_aa: CASSPAGTGNNSPLHF; cdr3_nt: TGTGCCAGCTCACCAGCCGGGACAGGGAATAATTCACCCCTCCACTTT
d_call: NA; j_call: TRBJ1-2; clone_size: few; v_call: TRBV29-1; cdr3_aa: CSVEAGGDGYTF; cdr3_nt: TGCAGCGTTGAAGCTGGGGGCGATGGCTACACCTTC
d_call: NA; j_call: TRBJ2-7; clone_size: NA; v_call: TRBV6-5; cdr3_aa: CASSYSMAGVLYEQYF; cdr3_nt: TGTGCCAGCAGTTACTCAATGGCAGGCGTCCTCTACGAGCAGTACTTC
d_call: NA; j_call: TRBJ1-5; clone_size: many; v_call: TRBV28; cdr3_aa: CASSLSGVNQPQHF; cdr3_nt: TGTGCCAGCAGTTTGTCAGGTGTCAATCAGCCCCAGCATTTT
d_call: TRBD1; j_call: TRBJ2-1; clone_size: few; v_call: TRBV12-3/TRBV12-4; cdr3_aa: CASSLAGQAYNEQFF; cdr3_nt: TGTGCCAGCAGTTTAGCCGGACAGGCCTACAATGAGCAGTTCTTC
d_call: TRBD2; j_call: TRBJ2-7; clone_size: few; v_call: TRBV5-6; cdr3_aa: CASSFAGVYEQYF; cdr3_nt: TGTGCCAGCAGCTTCGCGGGAGTTTACGAGCAGTACTTC
d_call: NA; j_call: TRBJ2-3; clone_size: many; v_call: TRBV5-4; cdr3_aa: CASSFTGEPTDTQYF; cdr3_nt: TGTGCCAGCAGCTTTACGGGGGAGCCGACAGATACGCAGTATTTT
d_call: NA; j_call: TRBJ1-1; clone_size: NA; v_call: TRBV28; cdr3_aa: CASRPDLTAKANTEAFF; cdr3_nt: TGTGCCAGCCGCCCAGACTTGACAGCTAAAGCGAACACTGAAGCTTTCTTT
d_call: NA; j_call: TRBJ2-7; clone_size: few; v_call: TRBV20-1; cdr3_aa: CSASGTPLLTYEQYF; cdr3_nt: TGCAGTGCTAGTGGTACCCCTCTCCTTACCTACGAGCAGTACTTC
d_call: TRBD1; j_call: TRBJ1-2; clone_size: NA; v_call: TRBV12-3/TRBV12-4; cdr3_aa: CASSPETGNYGYTF; cdr3_nt: TGTGCCAGCAGTCCGGAGACAGGGAACTATGGCTACACCTTC
d_call: TRBD1; j_call: TRBJ1-1; clone_size: NA; v_call: TRBV12-3/TRBV12-4; cdr3_aa: CASRSQGPDTEAFF; cdr3_nt: TGTGCCAGCAGGTCACAGGGGCCGGACACTGAAGCTTTCTTT
d_call: NA; j_call: TRBJ2-1; clone_size: NA; v_call: TRBV5-1; cdr3_aa: CASSSGTTFNEQFF; cdr3_nt: TGCGCCAGCAGCTCCGGGACAACTTTCAATGAGCAGTTCTTC
d_call: NA; j_call: TRBJ2-1; clone_size: many; v_call: TRBV3-1; cdr3_aa: CASSQGIGNEQFF; cdr3_nt: TGTGCCAGCAGCCAAGGTATCGGCAATGAGCAGTTCTTC
d_call: NA; j_call: TRBJ1-3; clone_size: many; v_call: TRBV5-6; cdr3_aa: CASSHISSGNTIYF; cdr3_nt: TGTGCCAGCAGCCATATTTCATCTGGAAACACCATATATTTT